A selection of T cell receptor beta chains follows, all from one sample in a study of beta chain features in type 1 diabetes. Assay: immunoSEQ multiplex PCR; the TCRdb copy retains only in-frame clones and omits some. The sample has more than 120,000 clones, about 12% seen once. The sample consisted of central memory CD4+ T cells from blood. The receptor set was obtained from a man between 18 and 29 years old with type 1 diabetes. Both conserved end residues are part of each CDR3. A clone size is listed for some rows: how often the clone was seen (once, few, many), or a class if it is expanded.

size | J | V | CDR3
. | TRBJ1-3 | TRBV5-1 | CASSLGSEFSGNTIYF
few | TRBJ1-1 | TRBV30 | CAWRGGAGGWMNTEAFF
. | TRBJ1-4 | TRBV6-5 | CASSQDETTNEKLFF
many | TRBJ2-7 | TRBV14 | CASSQDRGRYEQYF
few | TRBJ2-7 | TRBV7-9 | CASSLGPQVYEQYF
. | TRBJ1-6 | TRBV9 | CAGSEGGSNSPLHF
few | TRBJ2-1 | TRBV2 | CASNEAPRGEQFF
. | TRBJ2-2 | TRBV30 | CAWSEAVNTGELFF
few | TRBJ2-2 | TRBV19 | CASTPGTGDFTGELFF
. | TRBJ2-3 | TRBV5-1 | CASRSGQGSSDTQYF
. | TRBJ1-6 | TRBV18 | CASSPSGTREDSPLHF
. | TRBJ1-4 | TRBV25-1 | CASSEYSTRNEKLFF
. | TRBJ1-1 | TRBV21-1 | CASSTRGQTSFSFPNTEAFF
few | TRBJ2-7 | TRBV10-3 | CAITRTGVRYEQYF
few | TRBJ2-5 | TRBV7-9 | CASRPDRAPGETQYF
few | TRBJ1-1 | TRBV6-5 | CASSYPGGTEAFF
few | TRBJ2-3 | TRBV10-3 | CAISEKGDTQYF
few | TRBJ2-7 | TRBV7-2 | CASSRPGYEQYF
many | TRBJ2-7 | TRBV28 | CASSPGPAVDEQYF
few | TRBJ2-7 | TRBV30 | CAWSRMTYEQYF
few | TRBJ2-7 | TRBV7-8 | CASSWKAGASSYEQYF
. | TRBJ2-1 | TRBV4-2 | CASSRGGSEQFF
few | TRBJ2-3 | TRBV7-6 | CASSLNAHTDTQYF
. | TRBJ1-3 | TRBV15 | CATSRDLSGNTIYF
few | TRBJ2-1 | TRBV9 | CASSLLAGQNNEQFF
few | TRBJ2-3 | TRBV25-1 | CASSEYSGGTTDTQYF
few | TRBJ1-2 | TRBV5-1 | CASSPGQGNYGYTF
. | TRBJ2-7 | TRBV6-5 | CASSSVRAYEQYF
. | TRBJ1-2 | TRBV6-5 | CASSPGQVAYGYTF
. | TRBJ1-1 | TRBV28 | CASRAPGGDTEAFF
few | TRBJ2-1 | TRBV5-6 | CASSLTRASYNEQFF
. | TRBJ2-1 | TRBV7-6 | CASSLGQGINGYEQFF
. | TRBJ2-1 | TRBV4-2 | CASSRPRAGSSYNEQFF
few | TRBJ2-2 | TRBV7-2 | CASSHRPTGELFF
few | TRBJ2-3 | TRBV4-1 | CASSQDGVGTDTQYF
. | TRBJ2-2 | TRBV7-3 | CASSSGQGNTGELFF